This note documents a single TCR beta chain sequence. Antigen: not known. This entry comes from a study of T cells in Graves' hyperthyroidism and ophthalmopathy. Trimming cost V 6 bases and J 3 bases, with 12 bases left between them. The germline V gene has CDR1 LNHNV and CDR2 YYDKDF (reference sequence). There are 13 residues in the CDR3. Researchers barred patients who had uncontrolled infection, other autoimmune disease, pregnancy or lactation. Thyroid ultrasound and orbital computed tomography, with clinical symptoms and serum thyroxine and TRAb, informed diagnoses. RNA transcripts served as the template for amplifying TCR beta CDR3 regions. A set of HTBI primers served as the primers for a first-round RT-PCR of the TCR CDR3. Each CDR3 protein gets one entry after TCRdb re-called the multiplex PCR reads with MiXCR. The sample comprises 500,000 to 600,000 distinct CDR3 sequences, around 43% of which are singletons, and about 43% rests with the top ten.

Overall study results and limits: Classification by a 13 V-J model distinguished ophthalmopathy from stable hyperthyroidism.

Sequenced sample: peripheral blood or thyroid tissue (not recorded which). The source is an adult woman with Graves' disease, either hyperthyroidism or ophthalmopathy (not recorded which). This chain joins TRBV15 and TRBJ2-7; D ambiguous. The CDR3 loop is CATSVSGSYEQYF. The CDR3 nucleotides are TGTGCCACCAGTGTCAGTGGAAGCTACGAGCAGTACTTC.